The 19 T cell receptor beta chains in this list originate from one sample, sequenced in a study of cytomegalovirus exposure and HLA in healthy donors (dated by TCRdb to 2015 to 2018). Preparation of the library involved the immunoSEQ multiplex PCR assay. The multiplex PCR relied on a mix of 60 forward primers for TCR Vbeta segments and 13 reverse primers for TCR Jbeta segments. TCRdb holds this immuneACCESS table with in-frame rearrangements only. Some clones are missing; in checked studies, unresolved V genes explain under half, and the rest has no known cause. Across this sample there are roughly 140,000 clones, with about four fifths seen only once. Of the sample, 5% to 6.5% is held by the ten largest clones. The sample consisted of PBMCs. The receptors were sampled from a man aged 30 to 39 in good health and CMV-seropositive.

This clone was counted between two and nine times. V usage is TRBV6-5 and J usage is TRBJ2-7; the match to TRBD1 covers 9 bases. CDR1 MNHEY and CDR2 SVGAGI come from the germline V gene. This CDR3 contains 13 residues. The ends lost 5 bases at V and 7 bases at J; junction bases unmatched: 6. CDR3 protein: CASSPGQGGEQYF. DNA of the CDR3: TGTGCCAGCAGTCCGGGACAGGGTGGTGAGCAGTACTTC.

The chain uses TRBV7-9 and TRBJ1-6; unclear D gene. V was shortened by 0 bases and J by 10 bases, with 13 bases between the two germline ends. From germline, CDR1 is SEHNR and CDR2 FQNEAQ (reference sequence). This CDR3 is built from 15 residues. The CDR3 spells CASSLASGMGSPLHF. CDR3 sequence (DNA): TGTGCCAGCAGCTTAGCGTCGGGGATGGGGTCACCCCTCCACTTT.

About this clone itself: This specimen includes other DNA sequences encoding the same CDR3. The chain employs TRBV29-1 and TRBJ2-1; 9 nucleotides align to TRBD2. The V gene end was trimmed by 6 bases and the J gene end by 7 bases; junction bases not matched to a gene: 10. The V gene's germline CDR1 is SQVTM and CDR2 ANQGSEA. CDR3 length: 14 residues. This chain's CDR3 is CSVLGGRALNEQFF. Written as DNA, the CDR3 is TGCAGCGTGCTTGGCGGGAGGGCCTTAAATGAGCAGTTCTTC.

The chain employs TRBV6-5 and TRBJ2-7; D possibly corresponds to TRBD2 (5 bases). CDR1 is MNHEY and CDR2 is SVGAGI in the germline V gene. Trimming took off 2 bases at V and 7 bases at J, with 21 bases between the two ends. The length of the CDR3 is 16 residues. The CDR3 reads CASSYTHINSGREQYF. In DNA form, the CDR3 reads TGTGCCAGCAGTTACACACACATAAATTCGGGGAGAGAGCAGTACTTC.

The count of this clone is one. J is TRBJ2-3 and V is TRBV11-3; D possibly corresponds to TRBD2 (5 bases). The CDR3 is made up of 14 amino acids. Germline V gene lookup returns CDR1 SGHNT and CDR2 YENEEA. Deletions cut 5 bases from V and 2 bases from J, with 11 bases between. The CDR3 DNA follows: TGTGCCAGCAGCCACGGACTGAACACAGATACGCAGTATTTT. Amino acid sequence: CASSHGLNTDTQYF.

This clone was picked up one time. This CDR3 is CASDLALTYNEQFF. The CDR3 DNA reads as TGTGCCAGCGATCTAGCGCTTACCTACAATGAGCAGTTCTTC. The chain carries TRBV6-1 and TRBJ2-1, with D possibly being TRBD2 (6 bases). The CDR3 extends over 14 amino acids. V lost 8 bases and J 2 bases, leaving 13 bases between the germline ends. From germline, CDR1 is MNHNS and CDR2 SASEGT.

This clone was counted between two and nine times. The chain joins TRBV11-3 to TRBJ2-2; D may be TRBD1 (5 bases). The germline V gene encodes CDR1 SGHNT and CDR2 YENEEA. This CDR3 has 13 residues. Trimming removed 1 base from V and 6 bases from J, with 6 bases in between. The CDR3 sequence: CASSLGGSGELFF. CDR3 coding DNA: TGTGCCAGCAGCTTAGGGGGCTCCGGGGAGCTGTTTTTT.

J is TRBJ1-1 and V is TRBV7-9, with D hard to call. Germline CDR1 and CDR2: SEHNR and FQNEAQ (reference sequence). Trimming cost V 2 bases and J 6 bases, with 7 bases left between them. The CDR3 sequence is 12 residues long. The CDR3 nucleotides are TGTGCCAGCAGCTTATTCCGTTCTGAAGCTTTCTTT. Its translation is CASSLFRSEAFF. The entire variable domain, with the rest obtained from reference TRBV7-9 and TRBJ1-1, is as follows: DTGVSQNPRHKITKRGQNVTFRCDPISEHNRLYWYRQTLGQGPEFLTYFQNEAQLEKSRLLSDRFSAERPKGSFSTLEIQRTEQGDSAMYLCASSLFRSEAFFGQGTRLTVV.

This chain joins TRBV7-2 and TRBJ2-5; maybe TRBD2 (6 bases). V lost 5 bases to trimming and J lost 1 base, with 8 bases between them. This CDR3 has 13 amino acids. Germline values: CDR1 SGHTA, CDR2 FQGNSA. CDR3 loop: CASSLSGQETQYF. CDR3 nucleotides: TGTGCCAGCAGCCTTAGCGGCCAAGAGACCCAGTACTTC.

The chain couples TRBV29-1 to TRBJ2-7; 10 bases map to TRBD2. The V gene's germline CDR1 is SQVTM and CDR2 ANQGSEA. The CDR3 length is 12 residues. The ends lost 6 bases at V and 3 bases at J; junction bases unmatched: 2. CDR3 sequence reads: CSVRTSGYEQYF. The CDR3 bases are TGCAGCGTACGGACTAGCGGCTACGAGCAGTACTTC.

The rearrangement links TRBV5-4 to TRBJ2-7, with TRBD2 matching 8 bases. The CDR3 sequence is 18 residues long. Looked up from germline, CDR1 is SGHNT and CDR2 is YYREEE (reference sequence). V was pared by 0 bases and J by 1 base, with 12 bases of the junction left unmatched. This CDR3 reads CASSLGGNSGGGSYEQYF. In nucleotides, the CDR3 is TGTGCCAGCAGCTTGGGGGGGAACAGCGGGGGCGGATCCTACGAGCAGTACTTC. The variable domain in full, with the rest retrieved from reference TRBV5-4 and TRBJ2-7, is ETGVTQSPTHLIKTRGQQVTLRCSSQSGHNTVSWYQQALGQGPQFIFQYYREEENGRGNFPPRFSGLQFPNYSSELNVNALELDDSALYLCASSLGGNSGGGSYEQYFGPGTRLTVT.

This chain joins TRBV25-1 and TRBJ1-2; TRBD1 aligns across 7 bases. Looked up from germline, CDR1 is MGHDK and CDR2 is SYGVNS. The length of the CDR3 is 14 residues. Trimming removed 7 bases from V and 6 bases from J; junction bases left unmatched: 11. The DNA for the CDR3 is TGTGCCAGCAAAGGGGGCGGGGACCCTAATGGCTACACCTTC. Translating gives CASKGGGDPNGYTF.

The V and J genes are TRBV11-2 and TRBJ2-3, with D possibly matching TRBD2 (5 bases). V lost 7 bases and J 5 bases, leaving 10 bases between the germline ends. From germline, CDR1 is SGHAT and CDR2 FQNNGV. This CDR3 has 12 amino acids. The CDR3 loop is CASTPRGDTQYF. The CDR3 DNA sequence: TGTGCCAGCACCCCCCGGGGAGATACGCAGTATTTT.

This clone was observed a handful of times. This chain links TRBV15 with TRBJ2-2; weak D call: TRBD2 (5 bases). This CDR3 comprises 15 residues. Trimming cost V 9 bases and J 5 bases, with 19 bases left between them. CDR1 is LNHNV and CDR2 is YYDKDF in the germline V gene (reference sequence). The CDR3 DNA sequence: TGTGCCACGGCCGCGGGTCCACTTCAGACCGGGGAGCTGTTTTTT. It specifies CATAAGPLQTGELFF.

This chain links TRBV10-1 with TRBJ2-2; D gene ambiguous. There are 14 residues in the CDR3. The V gene lost 2 bases and the J gene lost 0 bases, with 4 bases spanning the gap. Germline-derived CDR1 and CDR2 are WNHNN and SYGVQD (reference sequence). Here the CDR3 DNA reads TGCGCCAGCAGTGAGGGCCCGAACACCGGGGAGCTGTTTTTT. Its translation is CASSEGPNTGELFF.

The rearrangement uses TRBV11-3 and TRBJ2-5, with TRBD2 matching over 9 bases. J gave up 3 bases and V 5 bases, and 7 bases lay outside the gene matches. Per germline, CDR1 SGHNT and CDR2 YENEEA. The CDR3 spans 15 residues. The CDR3 loop reads CASSPSGGGEETQYF. For the CDR3, the DNA is TGTGCCAGCAGCCCGTCCGGCGGGGGGGAAGAGACCCAGTACTTC.

This clone has a single count. The chain has TRBV5-5 and TRBJ1-5; a possible D gene is TRBD1 (5 bases). The length of the CDR3 is 16 residues. Per the germline V gene, CDR1 is SGHKS and CDR2 is YYEKEE (reference sequence). V gave up 4 bases and J gave up 0 bases, with 14 bases separating them. The CDR3 region has the DNA TGTGCCAGCAGCCCCGGGACTACCTATAGCAATCAGCCCCAGCATTTT. As protein: CASSPGTTYSNQPQHF. Drawing the rest from reference TRBV5-5 and TRBJ1-5, the complete variable domain is DAGVTQSPTHLIKTRGQQVTLRCSPISGHKSVSWYQQVLGQGPQFIFQYYEKEERGRGNFPDRFSARQFPNYSSELNVNALLLGDSALYLCASSPGTTYSNQPQHFGDGTRLSIL.

The chain recombines TRBV28 with TRBJ2-7, with D hard to call. Germline assignment: CDR1 MDHEN and CDR2 SYDVKM. The V and J ends lost 6 bases and 5 bases respectively, with 14 bases between them. The CDR3 contains 13 residues. The DNA for the CDR3 is TGTGCCAGCAGATTTCCGCAGTCCCACGAGCAGTACTTC. Protein product: CASRFPQSHEQYF.

CDR3 coding DNA: TGTGCCAGCAGGCGCCAGGGCAACGTGGGTGAAAAACTGTTTTTT. It specifies CASRRQGNVGEKLFF. V and J are TRBV27 and TRBJ1-4; D is possibly TRBD1 (5 bases). Per germline, CDR1 MNHEY and CDR2 SMNVEV (reference sequence). This CDR3 has 15 amino acids. Trimming removed 6 bases at V and 7 bases at J, with 18 bases between.